This T cell receptor (beta chain) was identified in a study of blood T cells in healthy people across ages. Overall study context: About one barcoded beta molecule per two T cells was captured by template switching.

With a J-beta primer mix and a sample-barcoded 5' primer, a second PCR ran about 6 to 11 cycles. Each CDR3 protein is one row after TCRdb ran MiXCR on the 5' RACE reads. Of approximately 670,000 distinct CDR3 sequences in the sample, over 40% were seen once. V lost 6 bases to trimming and J lost 9 bases, with 18 bases between them. The CDR3 length is 14 residues. Notes on the study in general: Naive CD4+ cell counts and diversity both ran higher in long-lived than in aged donors. Higher naive T cell percentage went strongly together with higher TCR beta diversity. Researchers judged that diversity estimates from one million T cells fell short of true values.

Regarding this clonotype: Its antigen remains unknown.

This TCR derives from an elderly man in good health. Input material: blood. The chain uses TRBV12-3 or TRBV12-4 and TRBJ2-1; weak D call: TRBD1 (6 bases). In nucleotides, the CDR3 is TGTGCCAGCAGACCCAATGACAGACAGGTTGAGCAGTTCTTC. It codes for CASRPNDRQVEQFF.